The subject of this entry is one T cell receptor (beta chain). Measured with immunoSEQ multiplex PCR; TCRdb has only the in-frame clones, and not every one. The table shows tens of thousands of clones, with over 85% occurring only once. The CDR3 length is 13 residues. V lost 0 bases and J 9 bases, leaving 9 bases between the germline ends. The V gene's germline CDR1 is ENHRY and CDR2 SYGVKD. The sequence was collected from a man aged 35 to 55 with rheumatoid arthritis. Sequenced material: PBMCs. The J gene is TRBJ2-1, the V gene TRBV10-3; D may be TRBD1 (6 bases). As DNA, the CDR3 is TGTGCCATCAGTGAGTCGTTAGGGGGTGAGCAGTTCTTC. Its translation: CAISESLGGEQFF.